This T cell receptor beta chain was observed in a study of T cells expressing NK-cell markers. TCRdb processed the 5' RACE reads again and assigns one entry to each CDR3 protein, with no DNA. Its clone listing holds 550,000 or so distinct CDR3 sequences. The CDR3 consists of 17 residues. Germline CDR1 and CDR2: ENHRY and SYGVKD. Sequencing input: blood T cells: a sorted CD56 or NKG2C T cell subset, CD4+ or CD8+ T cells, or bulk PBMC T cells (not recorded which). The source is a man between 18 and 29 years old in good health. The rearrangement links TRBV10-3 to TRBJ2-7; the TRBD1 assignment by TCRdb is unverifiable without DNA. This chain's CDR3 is CAISEVTGTLGTNEQYF.